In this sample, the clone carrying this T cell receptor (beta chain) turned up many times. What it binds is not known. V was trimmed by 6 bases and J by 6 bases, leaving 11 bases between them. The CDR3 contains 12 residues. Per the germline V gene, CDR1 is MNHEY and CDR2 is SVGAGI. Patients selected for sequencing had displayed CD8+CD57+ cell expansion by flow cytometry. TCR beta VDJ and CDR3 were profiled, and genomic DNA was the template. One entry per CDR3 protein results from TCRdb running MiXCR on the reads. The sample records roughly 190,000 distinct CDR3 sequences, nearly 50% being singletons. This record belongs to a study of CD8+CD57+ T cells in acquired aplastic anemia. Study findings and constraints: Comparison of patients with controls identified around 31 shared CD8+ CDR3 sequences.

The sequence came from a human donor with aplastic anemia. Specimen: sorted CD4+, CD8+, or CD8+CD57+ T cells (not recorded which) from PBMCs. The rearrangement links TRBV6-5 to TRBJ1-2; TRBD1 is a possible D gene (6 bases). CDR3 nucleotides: TGTGCCAGCAGCCAAGGGACACATGGCTACACCTTC. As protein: CASSQGTHGYTF.